These T cell receptor beta chains were read from a single sample in a study of identical twins. TCRdb ran MiXCR on the 5' RACE reads and lists one entry per CDR3 protein. Among some 1,700,000 distinct CDR3 sequences listed, around 33% were seen once. The sequenced sample was cord blood. The receptors were sampled from a newborn girl in good health. Both conserved end residues are part of each CDR3. D genes are given only for firm matches. Rows give clone size only sometimes, using once, few, many, or a class for an expanded clone.

D	J	V	size	CDR3	DNA
NA	TRBJ1-5	TRBV20-1	NA	CSAPPRRNQPQHF	TGCAGTGCTCCGCCCCGTCGCAATCAGCCCCAGCATTTT
NA	TRBJ2-1	TRBV4-2	NA	CASSQDPVKPRNEQFF	TGTGCCAGCAGCCAAGATCCAGTTAAACCGAGGAATGAGCAGTTCTTC
TRBD2	TRBJ2-7	TRBV20-1	NA	CSARVGAGDGEQYF	TGCAGTGCTAGGGTTGGAGCGGGAGACGGTGAGCAGTACTTC
NA	TRBJ2-7	TRBV4-2	many	CASSQPFSSYEQYF	TGTGCCAGCAGCCAACCCTTTAGCTCCTACGAGCAGTACTTC
NA	TRBJ1-1	TRBV28	NA	CASTLGGLAEAFF	TGTGCCAGCACCCTCGGAGGATTGGCTGAAGCTTTCTTT
TRBD1	TRBJ2-2	TRBV2	few	CASNWDRENTGELFF	TGTGCCAGCAACTGGGACAGGGAGAACACCGGGGAGCTGTTTTTT
NA	TRBJ1-2	TRBV21-1	NA	CASGTGDHYGYTF	TGTGCCAGCGGGACAGGGGATCACTATGGCTACACCTTC
TRBD2	TRBJ2-1	TRBV7-9	NA	CASSLPSGGNEQFF	TGTGCCAGCAGCTTACCTAGCGGGGGGAATGAGCAGTTCTTC
TRBD2	TRBJ2-5	TRBV20-1	many	CSARDLLAGGLVQETQYF	TGCAGTGCTAGAGATCTCCTAGCGGGGGGCCTCGTTCAAGAGACCCAGTACTTC
NA	TRBJ2-5	TRBV20-1	NA	CSAPRRAGRFDEQNF	TGCAGTGCCCCAAGGCGCGCAGGAAGGTTCGACGAGCAGAACTTC
NA	TRBJ1-4	TRBV6-1	few	CASSGYRATNEKLFF	TGTGCCAGCAGTGGCTACAGAGCAACTAATGAAAAACTGTTTTTT